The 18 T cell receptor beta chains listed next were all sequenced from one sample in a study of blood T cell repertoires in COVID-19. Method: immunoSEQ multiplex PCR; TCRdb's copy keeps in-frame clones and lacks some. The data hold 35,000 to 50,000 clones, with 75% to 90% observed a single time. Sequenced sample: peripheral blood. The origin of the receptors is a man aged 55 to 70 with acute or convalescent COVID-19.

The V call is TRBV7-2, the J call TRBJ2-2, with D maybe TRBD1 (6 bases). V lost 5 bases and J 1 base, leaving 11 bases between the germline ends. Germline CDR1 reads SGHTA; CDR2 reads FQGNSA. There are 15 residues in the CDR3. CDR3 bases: TGTGCCAGCAGCCGGACAGATCTGAACACCGGGGAGCTGTTTTTT. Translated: CASSRTDLNTGELFF.

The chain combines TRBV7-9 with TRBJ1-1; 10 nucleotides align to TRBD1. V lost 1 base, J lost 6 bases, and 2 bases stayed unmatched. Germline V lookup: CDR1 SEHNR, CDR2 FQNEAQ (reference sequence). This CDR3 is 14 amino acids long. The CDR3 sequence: CASSLGDRGSEAFF. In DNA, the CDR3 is TGTGCCAGCAGCTTAGGGGACAGGGGATCTGAAGCTTTCTTT.

The CDR3 nucleotides read TGTGCCAGCAGCCAAGTGGGACACTTCTTTCGCACCGGGGAGCTGTTTTTT. Translation: CASSQVGHFFRTGELFF. This chain joins TRBV3-1 (or the pseudogene TRBV3-2) and TRBJ2-2; possible D gene TRBD1, 6 bases. CDR1 and CDR2 from the germline V gene are LGHDT and YNNKEL (reference sequence). Trimming pared 1 base from V and 4 bases from J, leaving 16 bases between. CDR3 length: 17 residues.

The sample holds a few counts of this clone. CDR3 DNA: TGCGCCAGCAGCCAAGATCCTCTCGGGAGCTACAATGAGCAGTTCTTC. Protein product: CASSQDPLGSYNEQFF. The chain recombines TRBV4-1 with TRBJ2-1; possible D gene TRBD2, 6 bases. The germline V and J ends were trimmed by 0 bases and 3 bases, with 12 bases remaining between them. Germline-derived CDR1 and CDR2 are MGHRA and YSYEKL. CDR3 length equals 16 residues.

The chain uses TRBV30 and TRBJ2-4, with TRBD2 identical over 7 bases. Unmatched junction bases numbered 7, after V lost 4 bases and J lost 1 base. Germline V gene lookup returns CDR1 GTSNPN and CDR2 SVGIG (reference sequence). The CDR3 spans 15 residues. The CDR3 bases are TGTGCCTGGAACCGGGGGGAGTTCGCCAAAAACATTCAGTACTTC. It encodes CAWNRGEFAKNIQYF.

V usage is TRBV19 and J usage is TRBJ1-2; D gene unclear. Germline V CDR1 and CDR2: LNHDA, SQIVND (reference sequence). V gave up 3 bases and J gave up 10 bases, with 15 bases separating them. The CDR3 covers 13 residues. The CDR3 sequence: CASSISGGQDYTF. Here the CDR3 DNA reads TGTGCCAGTAGTATCAGCGGCGGTCAAGACTACACCTTC.

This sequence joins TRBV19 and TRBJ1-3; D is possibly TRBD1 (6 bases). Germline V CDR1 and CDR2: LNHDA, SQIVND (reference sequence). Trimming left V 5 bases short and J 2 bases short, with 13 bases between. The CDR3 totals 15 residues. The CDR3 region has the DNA TGTGCCAGTAGTCCAGCGGGGGGGCCTGGAAACACCATATATTTT. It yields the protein CASSPAGGPGNTIYF.

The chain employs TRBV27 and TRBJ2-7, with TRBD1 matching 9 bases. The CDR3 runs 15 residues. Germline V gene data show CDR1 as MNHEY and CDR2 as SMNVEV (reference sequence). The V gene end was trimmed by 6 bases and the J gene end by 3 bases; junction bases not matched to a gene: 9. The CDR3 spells CASSNLGQGIYEQYF. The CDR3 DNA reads TGTGCCAGCAGCAACTTGGGACAGGGAATCTACGAGCAGTACTTC.

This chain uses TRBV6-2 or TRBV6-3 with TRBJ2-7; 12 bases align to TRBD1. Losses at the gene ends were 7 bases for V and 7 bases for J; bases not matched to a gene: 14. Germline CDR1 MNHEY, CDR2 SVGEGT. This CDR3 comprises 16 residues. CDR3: CASIPTGDRGRREQYF. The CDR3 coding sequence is TGTGCCAGCATCCCGACAGGGGACAGGGGGCGCCGGGAGCAGTACTTC.

The CDR3 DNA reads TGTGCCAGCAGCCCTCGGTTCACCGGGGAGCTGTTTTTT. It is translated as CASSPRFTGELFF. V gene TRBV3-1 (or the pseudogene TRBV3-2) combines with J gene TRBJ2-2; D is ambiguous. The CDR3 extends over 13 amino acids. Looked up from germline, CDR1 is LGHDT and CDR2 is YNNKEL (reference sequence). Between the trimmed V and J ends, which lost 4 bases and 4 bases, there was a span of 7 bases.

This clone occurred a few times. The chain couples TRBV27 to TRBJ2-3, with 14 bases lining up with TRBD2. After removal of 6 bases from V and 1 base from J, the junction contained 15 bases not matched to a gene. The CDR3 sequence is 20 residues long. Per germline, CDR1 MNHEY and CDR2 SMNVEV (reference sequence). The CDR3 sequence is CASRAKGLAGAGGGTDTQYF. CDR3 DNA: TGTGCCAGCAGAGCAAAGGGACTAGCGGGAGCGGGTGGTGGCACAGATACGCAGTATTTT.

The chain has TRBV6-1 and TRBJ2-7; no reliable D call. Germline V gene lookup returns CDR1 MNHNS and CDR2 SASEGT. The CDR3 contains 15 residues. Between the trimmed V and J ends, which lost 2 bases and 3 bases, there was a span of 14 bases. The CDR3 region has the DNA TGTGCCAGCAGTGAATTCTGGCAGAATCTCTACGAGCAGTACTTC. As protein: CASSEFWQNLYEQYF.

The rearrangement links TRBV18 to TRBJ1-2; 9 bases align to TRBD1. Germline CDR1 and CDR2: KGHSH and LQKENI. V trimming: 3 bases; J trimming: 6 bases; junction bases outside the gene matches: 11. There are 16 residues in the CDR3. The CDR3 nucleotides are TGTGCCAGCTCACCTGAACAGGGGGCATTTAAGGATGGCTACACCTTC. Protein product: CASSPEQGAFKDGYTF.

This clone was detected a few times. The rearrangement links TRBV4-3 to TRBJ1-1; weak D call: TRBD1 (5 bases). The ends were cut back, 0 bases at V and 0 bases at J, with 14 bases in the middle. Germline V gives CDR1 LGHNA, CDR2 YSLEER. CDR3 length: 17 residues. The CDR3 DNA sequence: TGCGCCAGCAGCCAAGATCGCGGGGGAGGCATGAACACTGAAGCTTTCTTT. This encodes CASSQDRGGGMNTEAFF.

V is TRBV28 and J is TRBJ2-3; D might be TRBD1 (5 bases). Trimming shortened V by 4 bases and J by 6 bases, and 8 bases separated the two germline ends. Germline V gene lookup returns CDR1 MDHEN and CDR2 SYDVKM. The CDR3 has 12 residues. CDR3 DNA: TGTGCCAGCAGTTCCTACAGGGATACGCAGTATTTT. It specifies CASSSYRDTQYF.

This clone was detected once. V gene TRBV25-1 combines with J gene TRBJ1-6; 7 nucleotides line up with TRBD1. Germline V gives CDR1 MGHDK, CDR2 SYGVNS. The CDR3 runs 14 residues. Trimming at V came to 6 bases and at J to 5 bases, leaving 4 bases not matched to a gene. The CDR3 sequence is CASRLGTDNSPLHF. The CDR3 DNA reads TGTGCCAGCAGGTTGGGGACAGATAATTCACCCCTCCACTTT.

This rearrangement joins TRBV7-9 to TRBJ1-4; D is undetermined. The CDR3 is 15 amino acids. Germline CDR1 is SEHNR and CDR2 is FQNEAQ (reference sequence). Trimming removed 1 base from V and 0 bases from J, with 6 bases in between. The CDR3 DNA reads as TGTGCCAGCAGCTTAGGATCAGCAACTAATGAAAAACTGTTTTTT. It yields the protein CASSLGSATNEKLFF. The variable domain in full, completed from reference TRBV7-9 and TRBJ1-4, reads DTGVSQNPRHKITKRGQNVTFRCDPISEHNRLYWYRQTLGQGPEFLTYFQNEAQLEKSRLLSDRFSAERPKGSFSTLEIQRTEQGDSAMYLCASSLGSATNEKLFFGSGTQLSVL.

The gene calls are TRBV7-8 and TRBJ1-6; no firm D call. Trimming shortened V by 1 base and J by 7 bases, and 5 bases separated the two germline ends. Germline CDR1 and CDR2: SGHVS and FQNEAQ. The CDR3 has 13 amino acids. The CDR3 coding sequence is TGTGCCAGCAGCTTAGGCAGGAATTCACCCCTCCACTTT. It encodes CASSLGRNSPLHF.